The 29 T cell receptor beta chains reported below all come from one sample, sequenced in a study of blood T cell repertoires in COVID-19. Data came from immunoSEQ multiplex PCR; TCRdb stores just in-frame clones and leaves some out. The sample records just under 55,000 clones, 90% being singletons. The sample taken for sequencing was peripheral blood. The source is a woman aged 40 to 55 with active COVID-19.

The chain recombines TRBV7-3 with TRBJ1-1; the match to TRBD1 covers 10 bases. This CDR3 comprises 17 residues. Trimming took 0 bases from V and 2 from J; bases not matched to a gene: 6. Germline V lookup: CDR1 SGHTA, CDR2 FQGTGA. Here the CDR3 reads CASSLTQTGGANTEAFF. The CDR3 nucleotides read TGTGCCAGCAGCTTAACCCAGACAGGGGGCGCAAACACTGAAGCTTTCTTT.

The chain recombines TRBV20-1 with TRBJ2-7; 10 bases line up with TRBD1. The length of the CDR3 is 14 residues. V lost 3 bases and J lost 1; bases outside the gene matches: 3. The germline V gene has CDR1 DFQATT and CDR2 SNEGSKA (reference sequence). As DNA, the CDR3 is TGCAGTGCTAGTTGGGACAGGGGATCCTACGAGCAGTACTTC. Translation: CSASWDRGSYEQYF.

The rearrangement links TRBV5-8 to TRBJ1-2; the D gene is possibly TRBD1 (5 bases). CDR3 size: 13 residues. Germline V gene lookup returns CDR1 SGHTS and CDR2 YDEGEE. V lost 4 bases to trimming and J lost 1 base, with 8 bases between them. The CDR3 reads CASSPGLNYGYTF. As DNA, the CDR3 is TGTGCCAGCAGCCCAGGGCTTAACTATGGCTACACCTTC.

The chain recombines TRBV20-1 with TRBJ2-1, with D unclear. Germline V CDR1 and CDR2: DFQATT, SNEGSKA (reference sequence). V lost 3 bases and J lost 1, with 7 bases in between. There are 13 residues in the CDR3. The CDR3 DNA reads as TGCAGTGCTAGTCGAGGTTCCTACAATGAGCAGTTCTTC. It codes for CSASRGSYNEQFF.

This chain uses TRBV11-3 with TRBJ2-1, with 8 nucleotides matching TRBD1. The CDR3 has 15 residues. The germline gives CDR1 SGHNT, CDR2 YENEEA. J was trimmed by 7 bases and V by 1 base; bases with no gene match: 6. CDR3 DNA sequence: TGTGCCAGCAGCTTAGTCGGACAGGGTGGAAATGAGCAGTTCTTC. As protein: CASSLVGQGGNEQFF.

The chain employs TRBV18 and TRBJ2-1; D perhaps matches TRBD1 (5 bases). Trimming took off 4 bases at V and 0 bases at J, with 13 bases between the two ends. Germline loops: CDR1 KGHSH, CDR2 LQKENI. The CDR3 extends over 16 amino acids. CDR3 sequence (DNA): TGTGCCAGCTCACTAGACGACAGTAGCTCCTACAATGAGCAGTTCTTC. Translating it yields CASSLDDSSSYNEQFF.

V is TRBV28 and J is TRBJ1-3; a weak D match, TRBD1 (5 bases). The CDR3 has 16 residues. V was clipped by 6 bases and J by 0 bases, with 15 bases between them. Germline-derived CDR1 and CDR2 are MDHEN and SYDVKM. This CDR3 is CASSSPGSSSGNTIYF. The DNA of the CDR3 is TGTGCCAGCAGCTCCCCAGGGTCGAGCTCTGGAAACACCATATATTTT.

This rearrangement joins TRBV11-2 to TRBJ2-2; 12 nucleotides agree with TRBD1. V trimming: 1 base; J trimming: 4 bases; junction bases outside the gene matches: 1. This CDR3 is built from 16 residues. Looked up from germline, CDR1 is SGHAT and CDR2 is FQNNGV. CDR3 nucleotide sequence: TGTGCCAGCAGCTTAGGGGACAGGGGGCTCACCGGGGAGCTGTTTTTT. It encodes CASSLGDRGLTGELFF.

This clone was observed a handful of times. The gene calls are TRBV7-8 and TRBJ2-7; maybe TRBD1 (5 bases). The CDR3 has 13 amino acids. The germline V and J ends were trimmed by 2 bases and 2 bases, with 7 bases remaining between them. The germline V gene encodes CDR1 SGHVS and CDR2 FQNEAQ. CDR3 nucleotides: TGTGCCAGCAGCTTATCAGGGACCTACGAGCAGTACTTC. It encodes CASSLSGTYEQYF.

CDR3 nucleotides: TGTGCCAGCAGTGCCGGGGGGACAGGGGGGACCGGGGAGCTGTTTTTT. It is translated as CASSAGGTGGTGELFF. The V call is TRBV6-6, the J call TRBJ2-2; 11 nucleotides agree with TRBD1. V lost 5 bases to trimming and J lost 5 bases; unmatched junction nucleotides: 7. Germline V gene data show CDR1 as MNHNY and CDR2 as SVGAGI (reference sequence). This CDR3 has 16 amino acids.

The chain employs TRBV3-1 (or the pseudogene TRBV3-2) and TRBJ1-6; TRBD1 is a possible D gene (5 bases). V lost 5 bases to trimming and J lost 7 bases, with 6 bases between them. CDR1 is LGHDT, CDR2 YNNKEL, per germline (reference sequence). The CDR3 is 12 amino acids. This CDR3 is CASSYRNSPLHF. The CDR3 DNA reads TGTGCCAGCAGCTACAGGAATTCACCCCTCCACTTT.

This clone was seen just once. The chain recombines TRBV2 with TRBJ1-3; 7 bases map to TRBD1. The CDR3 loop spans 16 amino acids. Germline CDR1 and CDR2: SNHLY and FYNNEI. The J segment lost 4 bases and the V segment lost 2 bases, leaving 8 bases of the junction unmatched. CDR3 bases: TGTGCCAGCAGTGAATTTCCGACAGGGACCGGAAACACCATATATTTT. It translates to CASSEFPTGTGNTIYF.

This rearrangement joins TRBV15 to TRBJ2-4, with a weak D call TRBD2 (5 bases). CDR3 size: 14 residues. Deletions cut 3 bases from V and 5 bases from J, with 11 bases between. The germline CDR1 and CDR2 sequences are LNHNV and YYDKDF (reference sequence). The CDR3 region has the DNA TGTGCCACCAGCAGGTCGAGGGTGGAAAACATTCAGTACTTC. This gives the protein CATSRSRVENIQYF.

The gene calls are TRBV19 and TRBJ2-5, with 8 positions matching TRBD2. The CDR3 has 16 amino acids. J lost 1 base, V lost 6 bases, and 10 bases had no gene match. CDR1 and CDR2 (germline): LNHDA, SQIVND (reference sequence). CDR3 amino acids: CASRDSGGGLQETQYF. The DNA of the CDR3 is TGTGCCAGTAGGGATTCGGGCGGGGGGCTCCAAGAGACCCAGTACTTC.

The CDR3 DNA follows: TGTGCCAGCAGTACTATAAACTATGGCTACACCTTC. Its translation is CASSTINYGYTF. The rearrangement uses TRBV6-5 and TRBJ1-2; no definite D call. CDR1 and CDR2 from the germline V gene are MNHEY and SVGAGI. CDR3 length equals 12 residues. Trimming cost V 5 bases and J 2 bases, with 6 bases left between them.

This rearrangement joins TRBV10-3 to TRBJ2-3; D might be TRBD2 (5 bases). This CDR3 is built from 13 residues. CDR1 and CDR2 (germline): ENHRY, SYGVKD. The V end lost 6 bases, the J end lost 4 bases, and 11 bases lay between the germline ends. CDR3 in amino acids: CAIRIAGPDTQYF. DNA for the CDR3: TGTGCCATCAGGATTGCGGGCCCAGATACGCAGTATTTT.

The gene calls are TRBV11-3 and TRBJ2-1; D unresolved. Germline V gene lookup returns CDR1 SGHNT and CDR2 YENEEA. The CDR3 is made up of 11 amino acids. Trimming pared 5 bases from V and 5 bases from J, leaving 4 bases between. In DNA, the CDR3 is TGTGCCAGCAGCATTAACAATGAGCAGTTCTTC. Its translation is CASSINNEQFF.

This clone was seen only once. The chain carries TRBV7-2 and TRBJ2-4; 12 bases match TRBD2. J lost 8 bases, V lost 4 bases, and 12 bases had no gene match. The CDR3 contains 17 residues. The V gene's germline CDR1 is SGHTA and CDR2 FQGNSA. The CDR3 bases are TGTGCCAGCAGCTACCAGACTACTAGCGGGGGGCTGGACATTCAGTACTTC. Translated, it gives CASSYQTTSGGLDIQYF.

This sequence joins TRBV7-2 and TRBJ1-2; D possibly corresponds to TRBD1 (5 bases). This CDR3 has 15 amino acids. Germline V gives CDR1 SGHTA, CDR2 FQGNSA. V shed 5 bases and J shed 7 bases, with 20 bases lying between them. DNA for the CDR3: TGTGCCAGCAGCCGCGGGGCCAATAGAGCGAGTGGCTACACCTTC. This translates into CASSRGANRASGYTF.

The chain joins TRBV21-1 to TRBJ2-7; the DNA was not used to check the table's D call, TRBD2. TRBV21-1 is deemed a pseudogene. The CDR3 runs 13 residues. This CDR3 reads CASSPDSVYEQYF. The CDR3 DNA follows: TGTGCCAGCAGCCCAGACTCGGTCTACGAGCAGTACTTC.

The rearrangement joins TRBV19 to TRBJ1-2; D is unclear. CDR1 LNHDA and CDR2 SQIVND come from the germline V gene (reference sequence). V was shortened by 2 bases and J by 6 bases, with 10 bases between the two germline ends. The CDR3 extends over 13 amino acids. The CDR3 sequence is CASSIREGNGYTF. In nucleotides, the CDR3 is TGTGCCAGTAGTATAAGGGAGGGAAATGGCTACACCTTC. The full variable domain, rest sourced from reference TRBV19 and TRBJ1-2, is DGGITQSPKYLFRKEGQNVTLSCEQNLNHDAMYWYRQDPGQGLRLIYYSQIVNDFQKGDIAEGYSVSREKKESFPLTVTSAQKNPTAFYLCASSIREGNGYTFGSGTRLTVV.

The V gene is TRBV11-3, the J gene TRBJ1-6, with 8 bases fitting TRBD1. The CDR3 has 15 residues. The germline V gene has CDR1 SGHNT and CDR2 YENEEA. The ends lost 2 bases at V and 10 bases at J; junction bases unmatched: 7. The CDR3 sequence: CASSLNPDRGSPLHF. As DNA, the CDR3 is TGTGCCAGCAGCTTAAATCCCGACAGGGGCTCACCCCTCCACTTT.

The chain couples TRBV10-3 to TRBJ1-1, with D unclear. This CDR3 is built from 12 residues. Germline V CDR1 and CDR2: ENHRY, SYGVKD. The ends were cut back, 0 bases at V and 10 bases at J, with 9 bases in the middle. The CDR3 region is CAISESMEGAFF. The CDR3 nucleotides read TGTGCCATCAGTGAGTCAATGGAGGGAGCTTTCTTT.

Details on this clone: The sample contains more than one DNA sequence encoding this CDR3. The CDR3 reads CASSLQGNTEAFF. Written as DNA, the CDR3 is TGCGCCAGCAGCTTACAGGGGAACACTGAAGCTTTCTTT. This chain joins TRBV5-1 and TRBJ1-1; D perhaps matches TRBD1 (6 bases). The CDR3 spans 13 residues. The V and J ends lost 2 bases and 1 base respectively, with 6 bases between them. Germline CDR1 SGHRS, CDR2 YFSETQ. The whole variable domain, filled in from reference TRBV5-1 and TRBJ1-1, reads KAGVTQTPRYLIKTRGQQVTLSCSPISGHRSVSWYQQTPGQGLQFLFEYFSETQRNKGNFPGRFSGRQFSNSRSEMNVSTLELGDSALYLCASSLQGNTEAFFGQGTRLTVV.

The gene calls are TRBV29-1 and TRBJ1-2; D perhaps matches TRBD1 (6 bases). CDR1 and CDR2 (germline): SQVTM, ANQGSEA. The germline V and J ends were trimmed by 3 bases and 8 bases, with 16 bases remaining between them. The CDR3 has 13 residues. In nucleotides, the CDR3 is TGCAGCGTTGATCAGGGGCTTGGGAGCGGCTACACCTTC. Translated, it gives CSVDQGLGSGYTF.

J is TRBJ2-5 and V is TRBV11-3; 9 positions agree with TRBD2. Germline trimming cut 5 bases from V and 2 bases from J; bases unmatched to any gene: 9. This CDR3 contains 16 residues. Germline CDR1 reads SGHNT; CDR2 reads YENEEA. In nucleotides, the CDR3 is TGTGCCAGCAGCGTGTTAGGTAGCGGGGGACAAGAGACCCAGTACTTC. Translated, it gives CASSVLGSGGQETQYF.

The chain carries TRBV19 and TRBJ2-5; 12 bases agree with TRBD1. The CDR3 spans 15 residues. V shed 10 bases, J shed 5 bases, and the junction held 11 bases outside the gene matches. Per the germline V gene, CDR1 is LNHDA and CDR2 is SQIVND (reference sequence). The CDR3 protein is CATGTGGAIVETQYF. In nucleotides, the CDR3 is TGTGCCACCGGGACAGGGGGCGCCATTGTGGAGACCCAGTACTTC.

The chain couples TRBV5-6 to TRBJ2-1; 14 bases are a match to TRBD2. This CDR3 contains 16 residues. The germline V gene encodes CDR1 SGHDT and CDR2 YYEEEE. V trimming: 3 bases; J trimming: 10 bases; junction bases outside the gene matches: 9. The CDR3 sequence is CASSSETSGGASEQFF. Written as DNA, the CDR3 is TGTGCCAGCAGCTCAGAGACTAGCGGGGGGGCTTCGGAGCAGTTCTTC.

This chain links TRBV19 with TRBJ1-4; D is possibly TRBD1 (5 bases). The CDR3 runs 17 residues. The germline gives CDR1 LNHDA, CDR2 SQIVND (reference sequence). V shed 3 bases and J shed 0 bases, with 14 bases lying between them. Here the CDR3 reads CASSIPRTGATNEKLFF. The CDR3 DNA follows: TGTGCCAGTAGTATCCCCAGGACGGGGGCAACTAATGAAAAACTGTTTTTT.